The source of this T cell receptor beta chain is a study of T cell responses to AZD1222 COVID-19 vaccine. Study observations and caveats: The donors showed a predominance of white British ancestry and of females, with possible underestimation of clonal diversity. With dominance at 160-218 and 743-854, vaccine-associated CD4 TCRs spanned spike. Just a handful of AZD1222 recipients were seropositive at baseline.

Points on this clone: Its antigen is not known.

Trimming took off 0 bases at V and 8 bases at J, with 13 bases between the two ends. The CDR3 sequence is 15 residues long. The germline gives CDR1 MGHRA, CDR2 YSYEKL. Samples with a second dose at about 4 or about 12 weeks were pooled together. Sequencing used immunoSEQ multiplex PCR; TCRdb keeps in-frame clones, though not all of them. The table includes fewer than 120,000 clones, about 90% detected once. This clonotype was sampled from an adult who received the AZD1222 COVID-19 vaccine. This specimen consisted of peripheral blood, obtained 28 days after the second AZD1222 dose. This chain joins TRBV4-1 and TRBJ1-4; TRBD1 might be the D (5 bases). The CDR3 here is CASSQDRVVREKLFF. The CDR3 DNA is TGCGCCAGCAGCCAAGACAGGGTGGTAAGGGAAAAACTGTTTTTT.